The 32 T cell receptor beta chains below come from one sample, sequenced in a study of CD8+CD57+ T cells in acquired aplastic anemia. Sequencing was done on patients that had shown CD8+CD57+ cell expansion by flow cytometry. Using genomic DNA as the template, TCR beta VDJ and CDR3 profiling was carried out. A single record per CDR3 protein comes from TCRdb applying MiXCR to the reads. This repertoire shows under 500,000 distinct CDR3 sequences, approximately 32% found once; its top ten account for roughly 0.8%. Input material: sorted CD4+, CD8+, or CD8+CD57+ T cells (not recorded which) from PBMCs. The receptors shown here come from a human donor with aplastic anemia.

This clonotype was counted at least ten times. The chain employs TRBV7-9 and TRBJ1-2, with D hard to call. Germline lookup yields CDR1 SEHNR and CDR2 FQNEAQ (reference sequence). With 6 bases removed from V and 2 bases from J, the gap between germline ends came to 10 bases. The CDR3 has 13 amino acids. The CDR3 here is CASRLATNYGYTF. The CDR3 bases are TGTGCCAGCAGGCTCGCCACCAACTATGGCTACACCTTC.

The table lists this clonotype with many counts. The DNA for the CDR3 is TGTGCCAGCAGCCCGGGACAGGCGCCTTCACCCCTCCACTTT. Amino acid sequence: CASSPGQAPSPLHF. J is TRBJ1-6 and V is TRBV5-5; the match to TRBD1 covers 8 bases. Germline loops: CDR1 SGHKS, CDR2 YYEKEE (reference sequence). This CDR3 region has 14 residues. J gave up 9 bases and V 4 bases, and 6 bases lay outside the gene matches. The full variable domain, rest sourced from reference TRBV5-5 and TRBJ1-6, is DAGVTQSPTHLIKTRGQQVTLRCSPISGHKSVSWYQQVLGQGPQFIFQYYEKEERGRGNFPDRFSARQFPNYSSELNVNALLLGDSALYLCASSPGQAPSPLHFGNGTRLTVT.

The rearrangement links TRBV11-2 to TRBJ2-2; perhaps TRBD1 as D (5 bases). The CDR3 has 15 amino acids. CDR1 SGHAT and CDR2 FQNNGV come from the germline V gene. Trimming stripped 1 base from V and 5 bases from J, with 11 bases between. The CDR3 protein is CASSLVAGPTGELFF. CDR3 sequence (DNA): TGTGCCAGCAGCTTAGTGGCAGGGCCGACCGGGGAGCTGTTTTTT.

This clonotype appeared many times. The chain uses TRBV7-8 and TRBJ2-1; D is ambiguous. The CDR3 consists of 12 residues. The V gene's germline CDR1 is SGHVS and CDR2 FQNEAQ. Trimming removed 1 base at V and 6 bases at J, with 4 bases between. CDR3: CASSLVGNEQFF. CDR3 coding DNA: TGTGCCAGCAGCTTAGTCGGCAATGAGCAGTTCTTC.

This clonotype has ten or more counts. The chain uses TRBV2 and TRBJ2-5, with D maybe TRBD1 (6 bases). Between the trimmed V and J ends, which lost 9 bases and 4 bases, there was a span of 18 bases. Germline V gives CDR1 SNHLY, CDR2 FYNNEI. This CDR3 contains 14 residues. CDR3: CASAVDSLRETQYF. CDR3 coding DNA: TGTGCCAGTGCTGTGGACAGCTTGAGAGAGACCCAGTACTTC. Full variable domain (rest looked up from reference TRBV2 and TRBJ2-5): EPEVTQTPSHQVTQMGQEVILRCVPISNHLYFYWYRQILGQKVEFLVSFYNNEISEKSEIFDDQFSVERPDGSNFTLKIRSTKLEDSAMYFCASAVDSLRETQYFGPGTRLLVL.

This clonotype came up a few times. The chain combines TRBV10-3 with TRBJ2-5; unclear D gene. Germline CDR1 ENHRY, CDR2 SYGVKD. V lost 0 bases, J lost 5 bases, and 4 bases lay in between. There are 12 residues in the CDR3. The CDR3 sequence: CAISESEETQYF. CDR3 in DNA: TGTGCCATCAGTGAGTCGGAGGAGACCCAGTACTTC.

This clonotype came up many times. The chain employs TRBV7-9 and TRBJ2-7; D possibly corresponds to TRBD2 (6 bases). V lost 5 bases and J lost 3, with 11 bases in between. This CDR3 is built from 13 residues. Germline V lookup: CDR1 SEHNR, CDR2 FQNEAQ (reference sequence). CDR3 in DNA: TGTGCCAGCAGCCCGGGGGATTTCTACGAGCAGTACTTC. Translating it yields CASSPGDFYEQYF.

The chain is built from TRBV5-1 and TRBJ2-7; D is tentatively TRBD1 or TRBD2 (5 bases each). Germline V gene sequence: CDR1 SGHRS, CDR2 YFSETQ. CDR3 size: 15 residues. V lost 0 bases, J lost 2 bases, and 12 bases lay in between. The CDR3 sequence is CASSLAGTRTYEQYF. CDR3 coding DNA: TGCGCCAGCAGCTTGGCCGGGACCAGGACCTACGAGCAGTACTTC.

The chain joins TRBV11-2 to TRBJ1-3, with D perhaps TRBD1 (6 bases). The germline V gene encodes CDR1 SGHAT and CDR2 FQNNGV. Trimming shortened V by 0 bases and J by 0 bases, and 12 bases separated the two germline ends. The CDR3 contains 17 residues. Written as DNA, the CDR3 is TGTGCCAGCAGCTTAGATTTTCGGACAGACTCTGGAAACACCATATATTTT. Translation gives CASSLDFRTDSGNTIYF.

V and J are TRBV12-3 or TRBV12-4 and TRBJ2-1; 11 positions match TRBD2. The ends lost 8 bases at V and 5 bases at J; junction bases unmatched: 5. The CDR3 covers 14 residues. Written as DNA, the CDR3 is TGTGCCAGCGGTATGGGACTAGCGGACAATGAGCAGTTCTTC. This codes for CASGMGLADNEQFF.

This clonotype was detected a few times. The gene calls are TRBV7-9 and TRBJ2-7, with 16 positions matching TRBD2. Germline V gene sequence: CDR1 SEHNR, CDR2 FQNEAQ (reference sequence). V lost 5 bases to trimming and J lost 5 bases; unmatched junction nucleotides: 9. This CDR3 contains 17 residues. The CDR3 DNA follows: TGTGCCAGCAGCCTGACCGGGACTAGCGGGAGGGCCCACGAGCAGTACTTC. It translates to CASSLTGTSGRAHEQYF.

About this clonotype itself: With a much larger clone just one base away, this may be a read error. The J gene is TRBJ1-6, the V gene TRBV11-2, with D unresolved. CDR3 length: 13 residues. The germline CDR1 and CDR2 sequences are SGHAT and FQNNGV. V gave up 3 bases and J gave up 11 bases, with 11 bases separating them. The CDR3 DNA reads as TGTGCCAGCAGCTTCGATTGGGGTGCACCCCTCCACTTT. This sequence encodes CASSFDWGAPLHF.

A few counts support this clonotype. The rearrangement links TRBV5-5 to TRBJ2-7; a possible D gene is TRBD2 (7 bases). Germline V lookup: CDR1 SGHKS, CDR2 YYEKEE (reference sequence). Trimming removed 5 bases from V and 1 base from J, with 16 bases in between. The CDR3 loop spans 15 amino acids. CDR3 sequence: CASSLGGGTSYEQYF. CDR3 nucleotides: TGTGCCAGCAGTCTGGGGGGGGGCACATCCTACGAGCAGTACTTC.

The chain recombines TRBV18 with TRBJ2-2; D gene uncertain. V was shortened by 1 base and J by 4 bases, with 10 bases between the two germline ends. The CDR3 has 15 residues. Germline loops: CDR1 KGHSH, CDR2 LQKENI. The CDR3 spells CASSPLSKATGELFF. The CDR3 nucleotides read TGTGCCAGCTCACCACTTTCTAAGGCCACCGGGGAGCTGTTTTTT. The variable domain in full, completed from reference TRBV18 and TRBJ2-2, reads NAGVMQNPRHLVRRRGQEARLRCSPMKGHSHVYWYRQLPEEGLKFMVYLQKENIIDESGMPKERFSAEFPKEGPSILRIQQVVRGDSAAYFCASSPLSKATGELFFGEGSRLTVL.

The rearrangement uses TRBV10-3 and TRBJ2-4; no firm D call. The CDR3 runs 15 residues. The V gene lost 10 bases and the J gene lost 0 bases, with 16 bases spanning the gap. Germline CDR1 ENHRY, CDR2 SYGVKD. This chain's CDR3 is CASSRLGSAKNIQYF. The CDR3 nucleotides are TGTGCCAGCAGCCGCCTAGGGTCAGCCAAAAACATTCAGTACTTC.

This clonotype was seen more than once but under ten times. The rearrangement links TRBV10-3 to TRBJ1-2, with TRBD1 matching over 7 bases. J gave up 2 bases and V 9 bases, and 3 bases lay outside the gene matches. CDR1 is ENHRY, CDR2 SYGVKD, per germline. The CDR3 spans 12 residues. The CDR3 loop reads CAISTGNYGYTF. The CDR3 coding sequence is TGTGCCATATCGACAGGGAACTATGGCTACACCTTC.

This clonotype occurred many times. J is TRBJ1-2 and V is TRBV5-6; D is uncertain. Germline CDR1 reads SGHDT; CDR2 reads YYEEEE. CDR3 length equals 15 residues. V lost 0 bases and J 1 base, leaving 10 bases between the germline ends. The CDR3 coding sequence is TGTGCCAGCAGCTTGGTGGCACGGGGTAACTATGGCTACACCTTC. Translating it yields CASSLVARGNYGYTF.

V is TRBV9 and J is TRBJ1-5, with D unclear. The CDR3 has 10 amino acids. V was shortened by 8 bases and J by 8 bases, with 8 bases between the two germline ends. From germline, CDR1 is SGDLS and CDR2 YYNGEE. The chain's CDR3 is CASSQKPQHF. The CDR3 region has the DNA TGTGCCAGTTCACAAAAGCCCCAGCATTTT.

V is TRBV7-6 and J is TRBJ2-7; no definite D call. Trimming removed 5 bases from V and 5 bases from J, with 25 bases in between. The CDR3 is 17 amino acids. CDR1 is SGHVS and CDR2 is FNYEAQ in the germline V gene. The CDR3 DNA follows: TGTGCCAGCAGCCAAGATATCTCGACGGCGTCGATGGACGAGCAGTACTTC. Residues: CASSQDISTASMDEQYF.

The chain carries TRBV28 and TRBJ1-2; D is uncertain. V was trimmed by 5 bases and J by 8 bases, leaving 9 bases between them. Germline lookup yields CDR1 MDHEN and CDR2 SYDVKM. The CDR3 runs 11 residues. The CDR3: CASSQLRGYTF. As DNA, the CDR3 is TGTGCCAGCAGTCAGCTACGAGGCTACACCTTC.

This clonotype was counted ten times or more. The chain employs TRBV29-1 and TRBJ1-5; 8 positions match TRBD1. Germline V gene lookup returns CDR1 SQVTM and CDR2 ANQGSEA. The V gene end was trimmed by 6 bases and the J gene end by 0 bases; junction bases not matched to a gene: 10. This CDR3 has 16 residues. The CDR3 DNA is TGCAGCGTCCAATTCTTGACAGGGGATAGCAATCAGCCCCAGCATTTT. Translation gives CSVQFLTGDSNQPQHF.

This rearrangement joins TRBV4-1 to TRBJ2-3; D is possibly TRBD1 (5 bases). The CDR3 is 17 residues long. Trimming left V 0 bases short and J 1 base short, with 14 bases between. Germline V lookup: CDR1 MGHRA, CDR2 YSYEKL. CDR3 sequence reads: CASSQESAGPGTDTQYF. CDR3 nucleotide sequence: TGCGCCAGCAGCCAAGAATCGGCAGGGCCTGGCACAGATACGCAGTATTTT.

This clonotype has more than one count but fewer than ten. The chain's CDR3 is CASSSTPVATSTDTQYF. DNA of the CDR3: TGTGCCAGCAGCTCTACCCCGGTCGCGACTAGCACAGATACGCAGTATTTT. This chain joins TRBV13 and TRBJ2-3, with D unclear. V shed 4 bases and J shed 0 bases, with 17 bases lying between them. The germline gives CDR1 PRHDT, CDR2 FYEKMQ (reference sequence). The CDR3 is made up of 17 amino acids.

V is TRBV30 and J is TRBJ2-3; a possible D gene is TRBD2 (6 bases). CDR3 length: 14 amino acids. The V end was cut by 1 base, the J end by 0 bases, with 8 bases between. Germline values: CDR1 GTSNPN, CDR2 SVGIG (reference sequence). CDR3 sequence: CAWSDGSSTDTQYF. As DNA, the CDR3 is TGTGCCTGGAGTGACGGGAGTAGCACAGATACGCAGTATTTT.

The V gene is TRBV10-3, the J gene TRBJ2-7; 8 bases agree with TRBD1. Unmatched junction bases numbered 6, after V lost 4 bases and J lost 1 base. There are 15 residues in the CDR3. Per germline, CDR1 ENHRY and CDR2 SYGVKD. The CDR3 DNA follows: TGTGCCATCAGTGGGACCGGGACAGGATCCTACGAGCAGTACTTC. This sequence encodes CAISGTGTGSYEQYF.

V usage is TRBV2 and J usage is TRBJ2-5; perhaps TRBD2 as D (5 bases). Germline CDR1 is SNHLY and CDR2 is FYNNEI. This CDR3 comprises 13 residues. Trimming stripped 10 bases from V and 2 bases from J, with 14 bases between. The CDR3 sequence is CATRRWEQETQYF. The CDR3 DNA follows: TGTGCCACCCGAAGGTGGGAGCAAGAGACCCAGTACTTC.

This clonotype was observed many times. Compared with germline, one end of the junction differs, possibly owing to a read error. The chain has TRBV5-1 and TRBJ2-2; D might be TRBD1 (5 bases). Germline V CDR1 and CDR2: SGHRS, YFSETQ. The CDR3 runs to 14 residues. In DNA, the CDR3 is TGTGCCAGCAGCCTCGACAGAAACACCGGGGAGCTGTTTTTT. It encodes CASSLDRNTGELFF. Full variable domain (rest looked up from reference TRBV5-1 and TRBJ2-2): KAGVTQTPRYLIKTRGQQVTLSCSPISGHRSVSWYQQTPGQGLQFLFEYFSETQRNKGNFPGRFSGRQFSNSRSEMNVSTLELGDSALYLCASSLDRNTGELFFGEGSRLTVL.

This clonotype was seen just once. Its ends do not fully match the called genes, so a read error is possible. CDR3 sequence (DNA): TGTGCCACCAACAGAGATTTGGACAGCGGCCTGACCTTC. Protein product: CATNRDLDSGLTF. The V and J genes are TRBV15 and TRBJ1-2, with D perhaps matching TRBD1 (6 bases). The CDR3 runs to 13 residues. Germline values: CDR1 LNHNV, CDR2 YYDKDF (reference sequence).

This clonotype was counted a few times. CDR3 nucleotides: TGTGCCAGCAGTGAAGTAGCAACAGCGAATTCCTACGAGCAGTACTTC. It codes for CASSEVATANSYEQYF. The gene calls are TRBV6-1 and TRBJ2-7, with no clear D. Germline values: CDR1 MNHNS, CDR2 SASEGT. The CDR3 has 16 amino acids. Trimming shortened V by 1 base and J by 1 base, and 14 bases separated the two germline ends.

The chain employs TRBV13 and TRBJ2-7; D may correspond to TRBD1 or TRBD2 (6 bases each). CDR3 length equals 18 residues. V gave up 10 bases and J gave up 0 bases, with 28 bases separating them. In germline, CDR1 is PRHDT, CDR2 FYEKMQ (reference sequence). The CDR3 DNA sequence: TGTGCCAACAGGGACTTAGACGGCCGGGACGGTAGCTCCTACGAGCAGTACTTC. The encoded protein is CANRDLDGRDGSSYEQYF.

The chain is built from TRBV2 and TRBJ1-5, with D perhaps TRBD1 (6 bases). The length of the CDR3 is 13 residues. Deletions cut 7 bases from V and 8 bases from J, with 15 bases between. Looked up from germline, CDR1 is SNHLY and CDR2 is FYNNEI. The CDR3 sequence: CASKRGEDEPQHF. CDR3 coding DNA: TGTGCCAGCAAGAGGGGGGAGGATGAGCCCCAGCATTTT. The whole variable domain, remainder taken from reference TRBV2 and TRBJ1-5, is EPEVTQTPSHQVTQMGQEVILRCVPISNHLYFYWYRQILGQKVEFLVSFYNNEISEKSEIFDDQFSVERPDGSNFTLKIRSTKLEDSAMYFCASKRGEDEPQHFGDGTRLSIL.

This clonotype was seen ten or more times. The chain has TRBV15 and TRBJ1-6, with no clear D. The CDR3 length is 13 residues. CDR1 LNHNV and CDR2 YYDKDF come from the germline V gene (reference sequence). The germline V and J ends were trimmed by 0 bases and 7 bases, with 4 bases remaining between them. This chain's CDR3 is CATSREGNSPLHF. The CDR3, as DNA: TGTGCCACCAGCAGAGAGGGGAATTCACCCCTCCACTTT.